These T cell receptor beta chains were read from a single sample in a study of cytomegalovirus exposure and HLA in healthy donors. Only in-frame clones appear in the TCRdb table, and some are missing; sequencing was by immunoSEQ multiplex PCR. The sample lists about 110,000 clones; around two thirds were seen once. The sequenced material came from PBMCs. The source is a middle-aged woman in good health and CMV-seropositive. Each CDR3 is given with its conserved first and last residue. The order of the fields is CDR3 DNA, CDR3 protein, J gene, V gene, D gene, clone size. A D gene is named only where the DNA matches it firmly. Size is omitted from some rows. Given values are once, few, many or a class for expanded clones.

TGCGCCAGCAGCTCCCCGACAGGGCCCACTGAAGCTTTCTTT	CASSSPTGPTEAFF	TRBJ1-1	TRBV5-1	TRBD1	NA
TGCAGCGTTAAGGGACAGCAGAGCTCCTACGAGCAGTACTTC	CSVKGQQSSYEQYF	TRBJ2-7	TRBV29-1	TRBD1	few
TGTGCCAGCTCACCCGGGGGGAACTCCTACGAGCAGTACTTC	CASSPGGNSYEQYF	TRBJ2-7	TRBV18	TRBD2	NA
TGTGCCAGCAGTGGACTAGCGGGGGAATGGTTCTTC	CASSGLAGEWFF	TRBJ2-1	TRBV7-2	TRBD2	NA
TGTGCCTGGACCACAGAGCAGTACTTC	CAWTTEQYF	TRBJ2-7	TRBV30	NA	few
TGCGCCAGCAGCACTACAGGGGGTGTCTACGAGCAGTACTTC	CASSTTGGVYEQYF	TRBJ2-7	TRBV5-1	TRBD1	NA
TGTGCCAGCAGCTTCGGTAATCAAGAGACCCAGTACTTC	CASSFGNQETQYF	TRBJ2-5	TRBV7-2	NA	NA
TGTGCCAGCTCACGGAGTGCCTACGAGCAGTACTTC	CASSRSAYEQYF	TRBJ2-7	TRBV18	NA	NA
TGTGCCAGCAGTTCCCGACAGGGAAATGGCTACACCTTC	CASSSRQGNGYTF	TRBJ1-2	TRBV2	TRBD1	NA
TGTGCCAGCAGCGTAGGTCCTAGGAACACCGGGGAGCTGTTTTTT	CASSVGPRNTGELFF	TRBJ2-2	TRBV9	NA	once
TGTGCCAGCAGCTCGACAGGGGCTCGGGACAATGAGCAGTTCTTC	CASSSTGARDNEQFF	TRBJ2-1	TRBV5-8	TRBD1	NA
TGTGCCAGCAGCTTAGGGTCTTACTATGGCTACACCTTC	CASSLGSYYGYTF	TRBJ1-2	TRBV13	NA	NA
TGTGCCAGCTCACAAGGGACAATCTATGGCTACACCTTC	CASSQGTIYGYTF	TRBJ1-2	TRBV18	NA	NA
TGCGCCAGCAGCTTGGGCGCGGGGGCAACTAATGAAAAACTGTTTTTT	CASSLGAGATNEKLFF	TRBJ1-4	TRBV5-1	NA	NA
TGCGCCAGCAGCCACCCCATGGTCCCCGGGTGCAATCAGCCCCAGCATTTT	CASSHPMVPGCNQPQHF	TRBJ1-5	TRBV4-3	NA	once
TGTGCCAGCAGCTTAGGAGGTAGCGGGGGAAGATACAATGAGCAGTTCTTC	CASSLGGSGGRYNEQFF	TRBJ2-1	TRBV7-8	TRBD2	NA
TGTGCCAGCAGAGGGACAGTTAACTATGGCTACACCTTC	CASRGTVNYGYTF	TRBJ1-2	TRBV2	TRBD1	few
TGTGCCTGGAGCCCCTACAGGGTACAACAAGAGACCCAGTACTTC	CAWSPYRVQQETQYF	TRBJ2-5	TRBV30	NA	NA
TGTGCCAGCAGCCCCTCACTAGCGGGGTCGGGGGAGCTGTTTTTT	CASSPSLAGSGELFF	TRBJ2-2	TRBV7-3	TRBD2	once
TGTGCCAGCAGTTTCAACAGGGGTTCGGCGGACTATGGCTACACCTTC	CASSFNRGSADYGYTF	TRBJ1-2	TRBV28	TRBD1	NA
TGTGCCAGCAGCTCGACAGGGGGCCATGAAAACATTCAGTACTTC	CASSSTGGHENIQYF	TRBJ2-4	TRBV5-4	TRBD1	few
TGTGCCAGTAGTATAACCAGGGGGGATAGTTCGAGTGAAAAACTGTTTTTT	CASSITRGDSSSEKLFF	TRBJ1-4	TRBV19	TRBD1	NA
TGTGCCAGCCGCCTCTATAGCAATCAGCCCCAGCATTTT	CASRLYSNQPQHF	TRBJ1-5	TRBV6-5	NA	NA
TGCGCCAGCAGCCGGGACAGGGGCGACACCGGGGAGCTGTTTTTT	CASSRDRGDTGELFF	TRBJ2-2	TRBV4-1	TRBD1	NA
TGCGCCAGCAGCTTGGGAGGATACGAGCAGTACTTC	CASSLGGYEQYF	TRBJ2-7	TRBV5-1	NA	few
TGTGCCAGCAGTTTAGGTACAGGGCGTCTTAACGAGCAGTACTTC	CASSLGTGRLNEQYF	TRBJ2-7	TRBV27	NA	NA
TGTGCCAGCAGCTTAGCCGCACAGGTGTACCAAGAGACCCAGTACTTC	CASSLAAQVYQETQYF	TRBJ2-5	TRBV7-2	NA	NA
TGCAGCGGCTCGGACAGGGGGCTGGAGGAGCAGTACTTC	CSGSDRGLEEQYF	TRBJ2-7	TRBV29-1	TRBD1	NA